Below, one T cell receptor beta chain is given with its context. The sample comes from a study of blood T cell repertoires in COVID-19. Study-level background: Sample material is recorded as cDNA or gDNA derived from T cells, B-cell-depleted T cells, or PBMCs.

Authors' processing steps: Amplification with reference gene primers provided the estimates of nucleated cell counts. This table comes from immunoSEQ multiplex PCR, and its TCRdb copy is limited to in-frame clones, with some not included. The V and J calls and clone size come from that table; D and trimming were worked out from the DNA. This table has approximately 150,000 clones, 80% to 90% appearing once. The length of the CDR3 is 15 residues. The V gene's germline CDR1 is LGHNA and CDR2 YNFKEQ. The V end lost 0 bases, the J end lost 3 bases, and 12 bases lay between the germline ends. Source material: peripheral blood. The chain carries TRBV4-2 and TRBJ2-7; perhaps TRBD2 as D (5 bases). The receptor was isolated from a woman in her 70s with acute or convalescent COVID-19. Here the CDR3 reads CASSQDLAWGYEQYF. The CDR3 DNA is TGTGCCAGCAGCCAAGATCTAGCCTGGGGCTACGAGCAGTACTTC.